The TCR beta chain under discussion was sequenced for a study of T cell repertoires in cytomegalovirus infection. Study-level results: HLA-C-restricted CMV-specific TCR beta clonotypes prevailed in the ex vivo response.

Remarks on this clonotype: Its target is unknown.

In germline, CDR1 is MNHEY, CDR2 SMNVEV (reference sequence). V lost 6 bases, J lost 7 bases, and 16 bases stayed unmatched. The CDR3 loop spans 17 amino acids. TCRdb re-derived calls from the reads in MiXCR, one entry per CDR3 protein. The sample has 20,000 to 30,000 distinct CDR3 sequences; roughly 20% are singletons. The clonotype was recovered from a human donor in good health (CMV status not recorded). Some clones in this sample may be carry-over from other donors' samples. The chain links TRBV27 to TRBJ1-2; 11 bases map to TRBD1. The source was CD8+ T cells from cultured PBMCs, collected from culture after CMV antigen stimulation. The CDR3 region is CASSAETGQGASGGYTF. The CDR3 DNA follows: TGTGCCAGCAGCGCTGAAACAGGACAGGGGGCGTCGGGTGGCTACACCTTC.